These T cell receptor beta chains were read from a single sample in a study of T-cell memory formation after mild COVID-19. TCRdb itself ran the 5' RACE reads through MiXCR, one entry per CDR3 protein. The sample has around 500,000 distinct CDR3 sequences, 18% seen once. Specimen: PBMCs or a T cell subset sorted from them (not recorded which). All receptors derive from an adult woman who had mild COVID-19 (a few samples of this study predate the infection). Cell type and time point are not known. Each CDR3 is given with its conserved first and last residue. D genes are given only for firm matches. Clone sizes are given selectively: once, few, many, or a class where the clone is expanded.

15	-	TRBV4-1	TRBD2	TRBJ2-1	TGCGCCAGCAGCCAAACTAGCGGGGGAGACAATGAGCAGTTCTTC	CASSQTSGGDNEQFF
14	-	TRBV4-1	-	TRBJ2-5	TGCGCCAGCAGCCAGGTAGTCCTACAGGAGACTCAGTACTTC	CASSQVVLQETQYF
17	-	TRBV19	-	TRBJ1-5	TGTGCCAGTAGTACCGACCCTTGGGGAGGGGTCAATCAGCCCCAGCATTTT	CASSTDPWGGVNQPQHF
14	-	TRBV20-1	-	TRBJ1-2	TGCAGTGCTAGATTGGAGCGGATGTATTATGGCTACACCTTC	CSARLERMYYGYTF
14	few	TRBV7-2	-	TRBJ2-3	TGTGCCAGCAGACGAGGGGGGCGGACCGATACGCAGTATTTT	CASRRGGRTDTQYF
13	few	TRBV6-5	-	TRBJ2-1	TGTGCCAGCAGTTACTCCCGGGTAAATGAGCAGTTCTTC	CASSYSRVNEQFF
18	-	TRBV7-8	TRBD2	TRBJ2-6	TGTGCCAGCAGCTTAGGGGCTAGCGGGAGTTACGGGGCCAACGTCCTGACTTTC	CASSLGASGSYGANVLTF
15	many	TRBV7-9	TRBD1	TRBJ1-1	TGTGCCAGCAGCTTACCGACGGACAGGGCCACTGAAGCTTTCTTT	CASSLPTDRATEAFF
15	few	TRBV5-1	TRBD1	TRBJ2-7	TGCGCCAGCAGCTTCGGAGACAGGGCGTCCTACGAGCAGTACTTC	CASSFGDRASYEQYF
13	few	TRBV18	-	TRBJ1-1	TGTGCCAGCTCACGATCAGCCAACACTGAAGCTTTCTTT	CASSRSANTEAFF
17	few	TRBV6-5	TRBD2	TRBJ2-7	TGTGCCAGCAGTTACTGGGGACTAGCGGGACGCTCCTACGAGCAGTACTTC	CASSYWGLAGRSYEQYF
14	-	TRBV6-1	-	TRBJ2-3	TGTGCCAGCACCGCCGGGAGTGGGACAGATACGCAGTATTTT	CASTAGSGTDTQYF
14	few	TRBV5-1	TRBD1	TRBJ2-7	TGCGCCAGCAGCCCGGGACAGGACGCCTACGAGCAGTACTTC	CASSPGQDAYEQYF
15	few	TRBV5-1	TRBD1	TRBJ2-7	TGCGCCAGCAGCTTTGAGGACAGGGGGCTGAGCGAGCAGTACTTC	CASSFEDRGLSEQYF
15	few	TRBV7-9	TRBD1	TRBJ2-2	TGTGCCAGCAGTCAGGGACAGTTTAGCACCGGGGAGCTGTTTTTT	CASSQGQFSTGELFF
15	once	TRBV5-5	TRBD2	TRBJ2-5	TGTGCCAGCAGCTTCCTAGCGGCGCAGCAAGAGACCCAGTACTTC	CASSFLAAQQETQYF
15	-	TRBV30	-	TRBJ2-6	TGTGCCTGGAGTGTATCCATGGCCGGGGCCAACGTCCTGACTTTC	CAWSVSMAGANVLTF
16	many	TRBV7-9	-	TRBJ2-7	TGTGCCAGCACCCCCGCAGGGGTAGACGGTTCCTACGAGCAGTACTTC	CASTPAGVDGSYEQYF
18	-	TRBV12-3/TRBV12-4	-	TRBJ2-2	TGTGCCAGCAGTTTAGACAGGGGAGGGCCCACGAACACCGGGGAGCTGTTTTTT	CASSLDRGGPTNTGELFF
14	-	TRBV20-1	-	TRBJ2-3	TGCAGTGCTAGTCTGGCGGGCCTTACAGATACGCAGTATTTT	CSASLAGLTDTQYF
15	-	TRBV6-6	-	TRBJ2-1	TGTGCCAGCAGTTACCCACAGACAGGATACAATGAGCAGTTCTTC	CASSYPQTGYNEQFF
15	-	TRBV9	TRBD1	TRBJ2-7	TGTGCCAGCAGCCCCCGGGACAGGGTTTTCGACGAGCAGTACTTC	CASSPRDRVFDEQYF
14	few	TRBV19	-	TRBJ2-5	TGTGCCAGTAGTATAGCATTGCGGGGAGAGACCCAGTACTTC	CASSIALRGETQYF
14	-	TRBV12-3/TRBV12-4	-	TRBJ2-1	TGTGCCAGCAGCTCCCTCCCGGGAACCAATGAGCAGTTCTTC	CASSSLPGTNEQFF
16	-	TRBV19	TRBD1	TRBJ2-1	TGTGCCAGTAGTAAAGGCAGGGGGCGCCGTAGGAATGAGCAGTTCTTC	CASSKGRGRRRNEQFF
13	-	TRBV7-6	-	TRBJ2-5	TGTGCCAGCAGCTCGCGTCCGCAAGAGACCCAGTACTTC	CASSSRPQETQYF